The sequence of this TCR beta chain was determined in a study of cytomegalovirus exposure and HLA in healthy donors. The germline gives CDR1 SGHTS, CDR2 YDEGEE. The V end lost 1 base, the J end lost 5 bases, and 12 bases lay between the germline ends. The CDR3 is made up of 14 amino acids. For this clone: Its target is not known.

Both 60 Vbeta primers and 13 Jbeta primers went into the PCR. TCRdb's copy holds only in-frame clones and misses some; the assay was immunoSEQ multiplex PCR. The sample contains around 65,000 clones, around 86% of which appear only once. Study findings and constraints: Reported findings show TCR beta sequences accurately forecast HLA-A and HLA-B alleles in most subjects.

The sequence was obtained from a female donor in good health and CMV-seronegative. The chain couples TRBV5-8 to TRBJ1-1, with D hard to call. Sequencing used PBMCs. CDR3 DNA sequence: TGTGCCAGCAGCTTGTGGCAGGTGGAAACTGAAGCTTTCTTT. It specifies CASSLWQVETEAFF. Full variable domain (missing parts from reference TRBV5-8 and TRBJ1-1): EAGVTQSPTHLIKTRGQQATLRCSPISGHTSVYWYQQALGLGLQFLLWYDEGEERNRGNFPPRFSGRQFPNYSSELNVNALELEDSALYLCASSLWQVETEAFFGQGTRLTVV.